This T cell receptor (beta chain) is drawn from a study of PD-L1 blockade in urothelial cancer (dated 2017 in TCRdb). For context, the study as a whole: Every patient began therapy in 2014 and was given atezolizumab 1,200 mg intravenously every 3 weeks. About 90% of the roughly 29 patients were identified as males with urothelial cancer of bladder origin, and a prior smoking history was reported by 18 of 29 patients. An ECOG performance status of 0 or 1 was recorded for the patients, and 0 to 3 prior chemotherapy regimens had been received by the patients. Tumor samples gave a median of roughly 1,400 T cells and approximately 1,000 unique TCRs, with a median clonality of around 0.096 and T cell proportion of around 0.097. The study was an exploratory multi-omic analysis of somatic, immune and clinical correlates of response to PD-L1 blockade with atezolizumab in urothelial cancer. Pretreatment tumor samples, along with matched peripheral blood collected serially before and after atezolizumab treatment, underwent TCR sequencing. Progression-free survival longer than 6 months counted as durable clinical benefit, and TCR features were additionally tested against both progression-free and overall survival. In the same patients, whole exome sequencing and RNA sequencing of pretreatment tumors were performed in addition to TCR sequencing. Durable clinical benefit was achieved by nine patients and was not achieved by 20 patients. Over 28 patients had pretreatment blood TCR-seq, roughly 24 had at least one posttreatment blood collection, and roughly 24 had tumor TCR-seq. Tumors from two patients failed quality control and three patients lacked available tumor, so five were excluded from tumor TCR analyses. Summary of the overall study and its limitations: The tumor samples were FFPE, were not collected immediately before treatment, and were limited to one sample per patient, so heterogeneity may have been missed. The proportion of tumor-infiltrating T lymphocytes was higher in patients with durable benefit (n ≈ 22, Mann-Whitney p = 0.047). Among patients with durable benefit, tumor-associated TCR clones showed greater expansion in peripheral blood 3 weeks after treatment started (n ≈ 23, p = 0.022). Small sample size (n ≈ 29) and many exploratory analyses mean the results are intended to be hypothesis-generating.

Worth noting for this clone: What antigen it recognizes has not been identified. No base quality information exists; no much larger clone differs at one position.

Taken with the paper, the label for time point translates to: pretreatment tumor sample. A cohort of around 29 patients with locally advanced or metastatic urothelial carcinoma, treated at Memorial Sloan Kettering on a trial protocol, was included. Every piece of tumor tissue used for sequencing was obtained before atezolizumab dosing. The Qiagen DNeasy Blood extraction kit was used to purify genomic DNA from total PBMCs and from tumor samples. To estimate absolute template abundance from read counts, synthetic TCR analog templates were spiked into each PCR. For FFPE tumors, housekeeping genes were amplified and quantified so that usable DNA could be estimated and T cell fraction could be computed. Using the immunoSEQ assay, TCRbeta CDR3 regions were amplified from genomic DNA with bias-controlled V and J gene primers. Sequencing of rearranged TCRbeta segments was performed at approximately 20X coverage. Per the authors' processing: Sequencing errors were corrected by clustering, and CDR3s were annotated against IMGT so that V, D and J genes could be assigned. Only productive TCRbeta rearrangements were used in downstream analyses, excluding out-of-frame or stop-codon sequences. Clonality was computed as one minus Shannon entropy normalized by the log of the number of unique productive sequences. Fisher's exact test with Benjamini-Hochberg correction, at a threshold of adjusted p below 0.01, was used to find clones that differed between time points or between blood and tumor. The immuneACCESS repertoire file appears here via TCRdb, limited to in-frame rearrangements. These files lack a portion of the clones; in checked studies, under half of the deficit traces to unresolved V genes, and the cause of the others is not known. V and J calls and clone size are copied from that table; D and trimming were computed from the DNA. The sample data list 35,000 to 45,000 clones, and about a third of these were observed just once. Together, the top ten hold around 9% of the sample.

The CDR3 sequence holds 15 residues, the cysteine and phenylalanine included. The entry retains the CDR3 DNA only, 45 bases that are in frame from base 1. V is pared back by 5 bases and J by 5 bases, with 17 bases lying between the germline termini. Sequences SGHRS (CDR1) and YFSETQ (CDR2) are obtained from the germline V gene. The sequence joins TRBV5-1 to TRBJ2-1, with the D gene not confidently named. The TCR sequence derives from a man aged 55-75 years with urothelial cancer. Sequenced material: tumor tissue, taken before atezolizumab (anti-PD-L1) treatment. The CDR3 loop reads CASSRNSGRNNEQFF. The nucleotide sequence is TGCGCCAGCAGTAGGAACTCCGGCCGAAACAATGAGCAGTTCTTC. Outside the CDR3, residues come from the reference TRBV5-1 and TRBJ2-1 proteins, so the full variable domain is: KAGVTQTPRYLIKTRGQQVTLSCSPISGHRSVSWYQQTPGQGLQFLFEYFSETQRNKGNFPGRFSGRQFSNSRSEMNVSTLELGDSALYLCASSRNSGRNNEQFFGPGTRLTVL.